A single T cell receptor beta chain is shown here with its context. V lost 5 bases and J lost 9, with 19 bases in between. The CDR3 loop spans 13 amino acids. The germline V gene encodes CDR1 SQVTM and CDR2 ANQGSEA. These data originate in a study of control samples from healthy donors and cancer patients. Profiled with immunoSEQ multiplex PCR; TCRdb holds only in-frame clones, not every one. The table includes 120,000 or so clones, around 89% detected once. The receptor comes from a woman aged 55-70 years with lung cancer. Sequencing was done on a sample of PBMCs. V usage is TRBV29-1 and J usage is TRBJ1-1; no clear D gene. The CDR3: CSVCLVEDPKAFF. The CDR3 DNA reads TGCAGCGTTTGCTTGGTGGAGGATCCCAAAGCTTTCTTT.